This T cell receptor (beta chain) emerged from a study of control samples from healthy donors and cancer patients. The junction had 9 bases not matched to a gene; V was cut back by 6 bases and J by 6 bases. From germline, CDR1 is LNHDA and CDR2 SQIVND (reference sequence). This CDR3 is built from 15 residues. The repertoire was sequenced with immunoSEQ multiplex PCR; TCRdb's copy has only in-frame clones and lacks some. The top ten hold around 16% of the sample, which has tens of thousands of clones, around 91% seen once. The chain recombines TRBV19 with TRBJ2-3, with 10 positions matching TRBD2. The receptor was derived from a man aged 25 to 45 in good health. The sequencing sample was made of blood. CDR3 bases: TGTGCCAGTAGCAACGCCCTAGCGGGAGTGGATACGCAGTATTTT. As protein: CASSNALAGVDTQYF.